Shown below are 21 T cell receptor beta chains from a single sample sequenced in a study of blood T cell repertoires in COVID-19. Sequencing used immunoSEQ multiplex PCR; TCRdb keeps in-frame clones, though not all of them. This table has roughly 410,000 clones, over 75% appearing once. The sample was peripheral blood. These receptors were taken from a woman aged 40 to 55 with COVID-19, enrolled during active disease.

This rearrangement joins TRBV24-1 to TRBJ1-2; the match to TRBD1 covers 7 bases. CDR1 and CDR2 from the germline V gene are KGHDR and SFDVKD. CDR3 length: 14 residues. The V segment lost 9 bases and the J segment 6 bases; nucleotides outside the gene matches: 12. The CDR3 here is CATGDSRTYDGYTF. In DNA form, the CDR3 reads TGTGCCACCGGGGACAGCAGAACGTATGATGGCTACACCTTC.

V usage is TRBV6-5 and J usage is TRBJ2-3, with TRBD2 as a possible D gene (5 bases). Between the trimmed V and J ends, which lost 11 bases and 0 bases, there was a span of 18 bases. This CDR3 has 15 residues. Germline V lookup: CDR1 MNHEY, CDR2 SVGAGI. CDR3 amino acids: CAGELRAGSTDTQYF. The DNA of the CDR3 is TGTGCCGGAGAATTAAGGGCGGGTAGCACAGATACGCAGTATTTT.

The chain employs TRBV7-2 and TRBJ2-7; D is perhaps TRBD1 (6 bases). This CDR3 is built from 15 residues. Trimming left V 1 base short and J 1 base short, with 11 bases between. Germline V gene data show CDR1 as SGHTA and CDR2 as FQGNSA. The CDR3 spells CASSLVVQGSYEQYF. In DNA form, the CDR3 reads TGTGCCAGCAGCTTAGTGGTACAGGGTTCCTACGAGCAGTACTTC.

The chain recombines TRBV15 with TRBJ1-5, with no clear D. Germline CDR1 reads LNHNV; CDR2 reads YYDKDF (reference sequence). Trimming cost V 3 bases and J 5 bases, with 5 bases left between them. The CDR3 has 12 amino acids. CDR3 sequence: CATSRSDQPQHF. The DNA of the CDR3 is TGTGCCACCAGCAGGAGTGATCAGCCCCAGCATTTT.

J is TRBJ1-2 and V is TRBV2, with D perhaps TRBD1 (5 bases). V gave up 7 bases and J gave up 0 bases, with 9 bases separating them. This CDR3 spans 13 amino acids. Germline V gene sequence: CDR1 SNHLY, CDR2 FYNNEI. The DNA for the CDR3 is TGTGCCAGCAAGACAGATTCTAACTATGGCTACACCTTC. Translating it yields CASKTDSNYGYTF. Complete variable domain (other parts from reference TRBV2 and TRBJ1-2): EPEVTQTPSHQVTQMGQEVILRCVPISNHLYFYWYRQILGQKVEFLVSFYNNEISEKSEIFDDQFSVERPDGSNFTLKIRSTKLEDSAMYFCASKTDSNYGYTFGSGTRLTVV.

The rearrangement links TRBV6-1 to TRBJ2-1, with 11 bases lining up with TRBD2. The CDR3 has 14 residues. Germline loops: CDR1 MNHNS, CDR2 SASEGT. V lost 5 bases to trimming and J lost 6 bases; unmatched junction nucleotides: 3. The CDR3 loop reads CASSSLAGVNEQFF. DNA for the CDR3: TGTGCCAGCAGTTCACTAGCGGGAGTCAATGAGCAGTTCTTC.

This clone is a singleton in its sample. The CDR3 nucleotides are TGTGCCTCTAACAGGGGTGGTGAAAAACTGTTTTTT. Translated: CASNRGGEKLFF. The chain links TRBV30 to TRBJ1-4; 7 bases line up with TRBD1. Germline CDR1 is GTSNPN and CDR2 is SVGIG (reference sequence). The CDR3 sequence is 12 residues long. V dropped 7 bases and J dropped 7; count of bases not matched to a gene: 6.

The chain carries TRBV5-1 and TRBJ2-7; 8 bases are shared with TRBD1. Germline lookup yields CDR1 SGHRS and CDR2 YFSETQ. CDR3 size: 16 residues. V lost 0 bases to trimming and J lost 0 bases; unmatched junction nucleotides: 5. The CDR3 nucleotides read TGCGCCAGCAGCTTGGTGACAGGGGCCTTCTCCTACGAGCAGTACTTC. Encoded protein: CASSLVTGAFSYEQYF. Supplemented by reference TRBV5-1 and TRBJ2-7, the full variable domain reads KAGVTQTPRYLIKTRGQQVTLSCSPISGHRSVSWYQQTPGQGLQFLFEYFSETQRNKGNFPGRFSGRQFSNSRSEMNVSTLELGDSALYLCASSLVTGAFSYEQYFGPGTRLTVT.

V and J are TRBV6-5 and TRBJ1-2, with D possibly matching TRBD1 (6 bases). From germline, CDR1 is MNHEY and CDR2 SVGAGI. V was cut by 2 bases and J by 8 bases, with 12 bases left in between. The length of the CDR3 is 13 residues. This chain's CDR3 is CASSYQGQRGYTF. CDR3 nucleotide sequence: TGTGCCAGCAGTTACCAAGGACAGAGAGGCTACACCTTC.

The chain has TRBV5-6 and TRBJ2-7; TRBD2 agrees at 7 bases. The V gene's germline CDR1 is SGHDT and CDR2 YYEEEE. The CDR3 loop spans 15 amino acids. Unmatched junction bases numbered 10, after V lost 4 bases and J lost 3 bases. CDR3 coding DNA: TGTGCCAGCAGCCATAGCGGGCAAACCTTCTACGAGCAGTACTTC. Protein sequence: CASSHSGQTFYEQYF.

In regard to this clone: One base away lies a much larger clone, so this may be a sequencing read error. CDR3 DNA: TGTGCCAGCCGGGGTGACAGGGGCTCCTACGAGCAGTACTTC. Translated: CASRGDRGSYEQYF. The rearrangement links TRBV7-8 to TRBJ2-7; 8 nucleotides match TRBD1. CDR3 size: 14 residues. Germline CDR1 reads SGHVS; CDR2 reads FQNEAQ. The J segment lost 0 bases and the V segment lost 8 bases, leaving 6 bases of the junction unmatched.

The chain has TRBV27 and TRBJ2-2; TRBD2 agrees at 10 bases. CDR3 length: 18 residues. V gave up 4 bases and J gave up 3 bases; unmatched junction bases: 11. Germline-derived CDR1 and CDR2 are MNHEY and SMNVEV (reference sequence). The CDR3 sequence: CASSWIGAGGPHTGELFF. CDR3 nucleotide sequence: TGTGCCAGCAGTTGGATTGGAGCGGGAGGGCCCCACACCGGGGAGCTGTTTTTT.

This chain joins TRBV5-1 and TRBJ2-4; TRBD1 aligns across 10 bases. J was trimmed by 3 bases and V by 5 bases; bases with no gene match: 8. The CDR3 sequence is 16 residues long. CDR1 is SGHRS and CDR2 is YFSETQ in the germline V gene. This chain's CDR3 is CASRLGQGESKNIQYF. In DNA, the CDR3 is TGCGCCAGCAGGTTAGGACAGGGGGAAAGCAAAAACATTCAGTACTTC.

This chain uses TRBV5-1 with TRBJ1-4; possible D gene TRBD1, 5 bases. CDR3 length equals 15 residues. The V end lost 4 bases, the J end lost 5 bases, and 15 bases lay between the germline ends. Germline V gene sequence: CDR1 SGHRS, CDR2 YFSETQ. CDR3 sequence (DNA): TGCGCCAGCAGCCCATGGGGGGGAAGAAATGAAAAACTGTTTTTT. It specifies CASSPWGGRNEKLFF.

The genes are TRBV11-2 and TRBJ1-1, with 9 nucleotides matching TRBD1. This CDR3 has 13 residues. V was pared by 3 bases and J by 7 bases, with 3 bases of the junction left unmatched. Germline assignment: CDR1 SGHAT and CDR2 FQNNGV. The CDR3 here is CASSLTDRGEAFF. The CDR3 coding sequence is TGTGCCAGCAGCTTGACGGACAGGGGTGAAGCTTTCTTT.

V is TRBV7-8 and J is TRBJ2-7; maybe TRBD1 (5 bases). The ends were cut back, 1 base at V and 3 bases at J, with 13 bases in the middle. Per the germline V gene, CDR1 is SGHVS and CDR2 is FQNEAQ. This CDR3 is built from 15 residues. The CDR3 loop reads CASSLGGAGFYEQYF. In DNA form, the CDR3 reads TGTGCCAGCAGCTTAGGTGGGGCCGGGTTCTACGAGCAGTACTTC. The full variable domain, its missing parts supplied by reference TRBV7-8 and TRBJ2-7, is GAGVSQSPRYKVAKRGQDVALRCDPISGHVSLFWYQQALGQGPEFLTYFQNEAQLDKSGLPSDRFFAERPEGSVSTLKIQRTQQEDSAVYLCASSLGGAGFYEQYFGPGTRLTVT.

The rearrangement uses TRBV6-5 and TRBJ1-2, with a possible D match to TRBD1 (5 bases). The CDR3 is 14 amino acids. Trimming took 2 bases from V and 5 from J, leaving 12 bases between them. CDR1 MNHEY and CDR2 SVGAGI come from the germline V gene. In DNA, the CDR3 is TGTGCCAGCAGTTACACGCTGGAGGGGTATGGCTACACCTTC. It codes for CASSYTLEGYGYTF.

This chain uses TRBV19 with TRBJ1-3; 7 bases are shared with TRBD1. CDR3 length: 16 residues. The V gene's germline CDR1 is LNHDA and CDR2 SQIVND (reference sequence). J lost 4 bases, V lost 5 bases, and 11 bases had no gene match. This CDR3 is CASSSTTGPGGNTIYF. The DNA for the CDR3 is TGTGCCAGTAGTTCTACGACAGGGCCGGGGGGAAACACCATATATTTT. Filled out from reference TRBV19 and TRBJ1-3, the complete variable domain reads DGGITQSPKYLFRKEGQNVTLSCEQNLNHDAMYWYRQDPGQGLRLIYYSQIVNDFQKGDIAEGYSVSREKKESFPLTVTSAQKNPTAFYLCASSSTTGPGGNTIYFGEGSWLTVV.

V and J are TRBV27 and TRBJ1-6, with a tentative D call TRBD1 (5 bases). V lost 5 bases and J lost 6, with 8 bases in between. The CDR3 spans 13 residues. Germline lookup yields CDR1 MNHEY and CDR2 SMNVEV (reference sequence). CDR3 protein: CASSRQTNSPLHF. CDR3 DNA sequence: TGTGCCAGCAGTCGACAGACTAATTCACCCCTCCACTTT.

This clone came up once. The chain combines TRBV28 with TRBJ1-2; TRBD1 aligns across 9 bases. Trimming at V came to 10 bases and at J to 8 bases, leaving 20 bases not matched to a gene. Germline CDR1 MDHEN, CDR2 SYDVKM. This CDR3 comprises 16 residues. The CDR3 region has the DNA TGTGCCACCACGGACCCGGGTACAGGGGGCGGGGGAGGCTACACCTTC. This encodes CATTDPGTGGGGGYTF.

This chain joins TRBV11-3 and TRBJ1-2; 8 bases fit TRBD1. Germline V gene sequence: CDR1 SGHNT, CDR2 YENEEA. V was pared by 1 base and J by 6 bases, with 1 base of the junction left unmatched. The CDR3 covers 13 residues. CDR3 nucleotides: TGTGCCAGCAGCTTAGTGACAGGGGATGGCTACACCTTC. Its protein product is CASSLVTGDGYTF.